This TCR beta chain was obtained from a study of shared clonotypes between healthy human individuals. The naive CD8 population came from CD45RO-negative cells selected for CCR7, without terminally differentiated effector memory CD45RA+ cells. V shed 3 bases and J shed 1 base, with 6 bases lying between them. This CDR3 region has 14 residues. Germline V CDR1 and CDR2: LNHNV, YYDKDF (reference sequence). The assay was immunoSEQ multiplex PCR, and TCRdb's table has in-frame clones only and misses some. The table includes some 2,100,000 clones, around 93% detected once. This chain joins TRBV15 and TRBJ2-2; D remains ambiguous. Sequenced: naive CD8+ T cells from PBMCs. The source of this sequence is a man aged 18 to 30 in good health. Some clones in this sample may be carry-over from other donors' samples. For the CDR3, the DNA is TGTGCCACCAGCAGCGACGGGAACACCGGGGAGCTGTTTTTT. Translating gives CATSSDGNTGELFF.